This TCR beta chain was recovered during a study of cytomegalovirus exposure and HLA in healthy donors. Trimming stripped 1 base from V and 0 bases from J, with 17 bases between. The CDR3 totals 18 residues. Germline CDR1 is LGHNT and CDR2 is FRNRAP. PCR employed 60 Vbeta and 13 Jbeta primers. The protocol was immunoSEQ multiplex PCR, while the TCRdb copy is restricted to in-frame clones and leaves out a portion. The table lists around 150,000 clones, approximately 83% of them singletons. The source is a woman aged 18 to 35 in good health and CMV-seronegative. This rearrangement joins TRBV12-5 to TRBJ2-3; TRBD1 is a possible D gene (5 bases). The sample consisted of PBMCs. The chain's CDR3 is CASGLALDRTNSTDTQYF. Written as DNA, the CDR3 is TGTGCTAGTGGTTTGGCCTTAGACAGAACTAATAGCACAGATACGCAGTATTTT.